This TCR beta chain was observed in a study of T cells in Graves' hyperthyroidism and ophthalmopathy. RNA transcripts gave rise to amplified TCR beta CDR3 regions. First-round RT-PCR targeting the TCR CDR3 was performed with the HTBI primer set. In TCRdb, the multiplex PCR reads were re-called with MiXCR into one record per CDR3 protein. The profile shows roughly 400,000 distinct CDR3 sequences, just under 25% of them singletons. This clonotype was detected ten times or more. Reasons for excluding patients were uncontrolled infection, other autoimmune disease, pregnancy or lactation. The CDR3 runs 15 residues. CDR1 is LGHDT, CDR2 YNNKEL, per germline (reference sequence). V lost 3 bases and J lost 7; bases outside the gene matches: 7.

Sequencing input: blood. The TCR comes from a man in his forties or fifties with Graves' hyperthyroidism. V and J are TRBV3-1 and TRBJ2-5; 11 bases match TRBD2. DNA for the CDR3: TGTGCCAGCAGCCAGCGAACTAGCGGGGGAGGGACCCAGTACTTC. It codes for CASSQRTSGGGTQYF.